The rows below give T cell receptor beta chains drawn from one sample of a study of T cell repertoires in cytomegalovirus infection. TCRdb re-called the reads with MiXCR, one entry per CDR3 protein. There are about 360,000 distinct CDR3 sequences in the sample; about a sixth occur only once, and 7.5% to 9.5% lies in the top ten. The sample comprised PBMCs. The origin of the receptors is a human donor in good health (CMV status not recorded). Some clones in this sample may be carry-over from other donors' samples. CDR3s include the opening cysteine and the closing phenylalanine or tryptophan. Each record gives: V gene, J gene, clone size, D gene, CDR3 DNA, CDR3 protein. The D gene is left open where the match is weak. The size of a clone is reported for some rows only, either as once, few or many, or as a class for expanded clones.

>TRBV27|TRBJ2-1|NA|NA
TGTGCCAGTGTCGCCTACAATGAGCAGTTCTTC
CASVAYNEQFF
>TRBV5-6|TRBJ1-2|few|TRBD1
TGTGCCAGCAGCTTGAGCCCCGGGACAGCAAACTATGGCTACACCTTC
CASSLSPGTANYGYTF
>TRBV19|TRBJ2-3|NA|NA
TGTGCCGGGTCTCAGGAGCTTAGCACAGATACGCAGTATTTT
CAGSQELSTDTQYF
>TRBV29-1|TRBJ1-1|NA|NA
TGCAGCGTTGAGCTGAGGCCGCTAGGATATGACACTGAAGCTTTCTTT
CSVELRPLGYDTEAFF
>TRBV5-1|TRBJ2-7|many|NA
TGCGCCAGCAGCAAGGAGGGGGCAACAAGCTCCTACGAGCAGTACTTC
CASSKEGATSSYEQYF
>TRBV29-1|TRBJ2-1|NA|TRBD2
TGCAGCGTTCTCGGACTAGCGGGGGGCTACCTCTACAATGAGCAGTTCTTC
CSVLGLAGGYLYNEQFF
>TRBV20-1|TRBJ1-4|NA|NA
TGCAGTGCTCGTGGGGGAGGGCGCACCGGAAAACTGTTTTTT
CSARGGGRTGKLFF
>TRBV10-3|TRBJ2-7|NA|TRBD1
TGTGCCATCAGCTCGGACAGGCAGAGCTACGAGCAGTACTTC
CAISSDRQSYEQYF
>TRBV7-9|TRBJ1-5|many|NA
TGTGCCAGCAGCCGCCCGGGTACCAATCAGCCCCAGCATTTT
CASSRPGTNQPQHF
>TRBV5-4|TRBJ2-7|few|NA
TGTGCCAGCAGCTTGATGGGATCCCCCTACGAGCAGTACTTC
CASSLMGSPYEQYF
>TRBV7-8|TRBJ2-5|few|TRBD1
TGTGCCAGCAGCTTAGCGGACAGGGGGCGAGAGACCCAGTACTTC
CASSLADRGRETQYF
>TRBV9|TRBJ2-6|few|NA
TGTGCCAGCAGCGTAGGAGACTCTGGGGCCAACGTCCTGACTTTC
CASSVGDSGANVLTF
>TRBV30|TRBJ1-3|NA|TRBD1
TGTGCCTGGAGTGTCCCTGGGACAGGAGGAAACACCATATATTTT
CAWSVPGTGGNTIYF
>TRBV7-2|TRBJ2-2|many|TRBD2
TGTGCCAGCAGCCGCTCCCGATCGGCGGGGGGTATCGGGGAGCTGTTTTTT
CASSRSRSAGGIGELFF
>TRBV4-1|TRBJ1-1|many|NA
TGCGCCAGCAGCCCGTCCCCGAGCACTGAAGCTTTCTTT
CASSPSPSTEAFF
>TRBV12-3/TRBV12-4|TRBJ1-1|many|NA
TGTGCCAGCAGTTCCTTGGGGAACACTGAAGCTTTCTTT
CASSSLGNTEAFF
>TRBV19|TRBJ2-3|NA|NA
TGTGCCAGTAGTATTGGGGCTGCAGATACGCAGTATTTT
CASSIGAADTQYF
>TRBV4-1|TRBJ2-3|NA|NA
TGCGCCAGCAGCCCCTTGGACGATTCAAGCACAGATACGCAGTATTTT
CASSPLDDSSTDTQYF
>TRBV11-2|TRBJ2-7|once|NA
TGTGCCAGCAGCTTAGGTGTGGACGGTAGCTACGAGCAGTACTTC
CASSLGVDGSYEQYF
>TRBV10-3|TRBJ2-2|few|NA
TGTGCCACTCTAACCCGGGCCGGGGAGCTGTTTTTT
CATLTRAGELFF
>TRBV6-2/TRBV6-3|TRBJ2-7|many|NA
TGTGCCAGCAGTTACGGACATTCCTCCTACGAGCAGTACTTC
CASSYGHSSYEQYF
>TRBV23-1|TRBJ2-3|NA|NA
TGCGCCAGCAGTCCCGGGAGACAGGGAGATCGCACAGATACGCAGTATTTT
CASSPGRQGDRTDTQYF
>TRBV7-9|TRBJ1-1|few|NA
TGTGCCAGCAGCTTCGTCAGGGGCCTGAACACTGAAGCTTTCTTT
CASSFVRGLNTEAFF
>TRBV7-6|TRBJ2-7|few|NA
TGTGCCAGCAGGGAGGGACCGGGAGACGGGGTGGAGCAGTACTTC
CASREGPGDGVEQYF
>TRBV10-3|TRBJ2-5|NA|NA
TGTGCCATCAGCCGTGGCAGGGCAGAAGAGACCCAGTACTTC
CAISRGRAEETQYF
>TRBV11-2|TRBJ2-7|NA|NA
TGTGCCAGCAGCTTAGAGAGGTTCGAGCAGTACTTC
CASSLERFEQYF
>TRBV7-9|TRBJ1-1|few|NA
TGTGCCAGCAGCCTTCCGTTAGGTGAAGCTTTCTTT
CASSLPLGEAFF
>TRBV7-6|TRBJ2-3|many|TRBD2
TGTGCCAGCAGCTTAGATCCGGGGGCTGATAGCGGGATCAACACAGATACGCAGTATTTT
CASSLDPGADSGINTDTQYF